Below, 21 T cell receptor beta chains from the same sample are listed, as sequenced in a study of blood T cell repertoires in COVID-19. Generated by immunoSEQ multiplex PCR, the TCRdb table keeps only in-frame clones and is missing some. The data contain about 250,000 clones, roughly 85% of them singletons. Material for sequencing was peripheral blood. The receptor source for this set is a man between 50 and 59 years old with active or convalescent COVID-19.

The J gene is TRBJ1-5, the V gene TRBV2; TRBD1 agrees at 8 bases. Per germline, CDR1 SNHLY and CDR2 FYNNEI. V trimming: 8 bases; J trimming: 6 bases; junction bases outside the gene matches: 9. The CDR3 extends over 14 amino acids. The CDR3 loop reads CASCLTGGLQPQHF. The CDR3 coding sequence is TGTGCCAGCTGCCTAACAGGGGGACTTCAGCCCCAGCATTTT.

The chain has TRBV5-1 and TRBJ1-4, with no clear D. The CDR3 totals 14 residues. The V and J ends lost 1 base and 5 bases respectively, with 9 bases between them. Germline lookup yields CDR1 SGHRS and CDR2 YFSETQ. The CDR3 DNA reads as TGCGCCAGCAGCTTGATGGGGAGCAATGAAAAACTGTTTTTT. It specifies CASSLMGSNEKLFF.

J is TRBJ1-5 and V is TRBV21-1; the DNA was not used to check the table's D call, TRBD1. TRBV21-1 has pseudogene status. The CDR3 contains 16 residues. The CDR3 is CASSIGRTGDNQPQHF. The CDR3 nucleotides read TGTGCCAGCAGCATAGGAAGGACAGGGGACAATCAGCCCCAGCATTTT.

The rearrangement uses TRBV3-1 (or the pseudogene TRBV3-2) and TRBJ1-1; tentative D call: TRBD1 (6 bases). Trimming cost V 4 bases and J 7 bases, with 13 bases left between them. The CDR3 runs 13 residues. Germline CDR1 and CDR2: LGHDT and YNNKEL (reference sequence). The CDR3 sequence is CASSPSEDSEAFF. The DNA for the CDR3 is TGTGCCAGCAGCCCAAGTGAGGACAGTGAAGCTTTCTTT.

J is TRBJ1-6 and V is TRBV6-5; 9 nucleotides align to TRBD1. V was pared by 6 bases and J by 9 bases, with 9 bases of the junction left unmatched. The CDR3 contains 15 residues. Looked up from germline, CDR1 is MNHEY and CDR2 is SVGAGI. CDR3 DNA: TGTGCCAGCAGGAGGGGGACAGGGATAACTTCACCCCTCCACTTT. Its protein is CASRRGTGITSPLHF.

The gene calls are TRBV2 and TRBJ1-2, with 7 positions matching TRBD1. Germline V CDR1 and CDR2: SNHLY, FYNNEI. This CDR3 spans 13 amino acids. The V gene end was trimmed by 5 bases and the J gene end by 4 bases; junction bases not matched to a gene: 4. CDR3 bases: TGTGCCAGCAGTTACACAGGGGCCTATGGCTACACCTTC. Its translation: CASSYTGAYGYTF. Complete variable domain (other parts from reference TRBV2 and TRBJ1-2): EPEVTQTPSHQVTQMGQEVILRCVPISNHLYFYWYRQILGQKVEFLVSFYNNEISEKSEIFDDQFSVERPDGSNFTLKIRSTKLEDSAMYFCASSYTGAYGYTFGSGTRLTVV.

The CDR3 reads CASSPDRLRPQHF. CDR3 bases: TGTGCCAGCAGTCCGGACAGGCTGAGGCCCCAGCATTTT. This chain joins TRBV12-3 or TRBV12-4 and TRBJ1-5; 7 bases are shared with TRBD1. This CDR3 region has 13 residues. Unmatched junction bases numbered 7, after V lost 5 bases and J lost 9 bases.

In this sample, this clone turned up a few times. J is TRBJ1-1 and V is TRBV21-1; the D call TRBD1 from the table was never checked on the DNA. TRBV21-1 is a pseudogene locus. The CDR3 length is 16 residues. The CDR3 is CASSKITQGAGAEAFF. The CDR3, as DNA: TGTGCCAGCAGCAAAATCACCCAGGGGGCTGGGGCTGAAGCTTTCTTT.

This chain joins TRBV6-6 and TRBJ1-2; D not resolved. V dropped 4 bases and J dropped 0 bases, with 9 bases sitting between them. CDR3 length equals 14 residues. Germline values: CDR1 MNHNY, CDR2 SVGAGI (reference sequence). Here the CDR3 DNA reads TGTGCCAGCAGTTCACAGAACCCTAACTATGGCTACACCTTC. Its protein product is CASSSQNPNYGYTF.

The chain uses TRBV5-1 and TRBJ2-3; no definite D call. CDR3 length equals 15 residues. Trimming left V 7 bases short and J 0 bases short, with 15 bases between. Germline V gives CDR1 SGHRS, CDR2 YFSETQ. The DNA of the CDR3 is TGCGCCAGCGCCACAGCTCAAACTAGCACAGATACGCAGTATTTT. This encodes CASATAQTSTDTQYF.

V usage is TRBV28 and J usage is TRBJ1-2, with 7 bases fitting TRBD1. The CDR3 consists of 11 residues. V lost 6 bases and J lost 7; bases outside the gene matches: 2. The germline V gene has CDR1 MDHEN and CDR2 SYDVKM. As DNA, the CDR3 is TGTGCCAGCAGAGACAGGGCTGGCTACACCTTC. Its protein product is CASRDRAGYTF.

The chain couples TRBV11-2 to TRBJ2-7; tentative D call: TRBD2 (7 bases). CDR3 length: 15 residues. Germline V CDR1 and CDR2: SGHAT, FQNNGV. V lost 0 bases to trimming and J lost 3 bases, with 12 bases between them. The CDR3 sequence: CASSLEEGGFYEQYF. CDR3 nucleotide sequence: TGTGCCAGCAGCTTAGAGGAGGGGGGGTTCTACGAGCAGTACTTC. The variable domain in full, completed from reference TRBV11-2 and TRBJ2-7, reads EAGVAQSPRYKIIEKRQSVAFWCNPISGHATLYWYQQILGQGPKLLIQFQNNGVVDDSQLPKDRFSAERLKGVDSTLKIQPAKLEDSAVYLCASSLEEGGFYEQYFGPGTRLTVT.

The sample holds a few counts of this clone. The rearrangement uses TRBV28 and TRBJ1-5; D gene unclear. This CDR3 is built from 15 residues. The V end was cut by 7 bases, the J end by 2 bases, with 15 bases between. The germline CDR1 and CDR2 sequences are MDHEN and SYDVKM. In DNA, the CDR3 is TGTGCCAGCAAGGAGGAGGGTTTGGGCAATCAGCCCCAGCATTTT. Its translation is CASKEEGLGNQPQHF.

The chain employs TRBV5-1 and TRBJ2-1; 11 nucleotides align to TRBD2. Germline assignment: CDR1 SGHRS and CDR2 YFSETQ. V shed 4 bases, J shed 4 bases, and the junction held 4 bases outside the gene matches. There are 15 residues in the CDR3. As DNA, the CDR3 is TGCGCCAGCAGCCTTAGCGGGAGGGCGTACAATGAGCAGTTCTTC. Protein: CASSLSGRAYNEQFF.

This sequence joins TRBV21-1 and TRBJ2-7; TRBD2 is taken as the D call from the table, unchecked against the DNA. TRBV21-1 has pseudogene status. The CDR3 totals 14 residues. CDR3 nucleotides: TGTGCCAGCGGGGGACTTCTACACTCCTACGAGCAGTACTTC. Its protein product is CASGGLLHSYEQYF.

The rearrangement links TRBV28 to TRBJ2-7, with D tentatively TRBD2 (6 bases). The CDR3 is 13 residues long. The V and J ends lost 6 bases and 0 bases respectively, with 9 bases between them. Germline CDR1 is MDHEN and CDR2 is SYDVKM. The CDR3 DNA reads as TGTGCCAGCAGGGGGGACTCCTCCTACGAGCAGTACTTC. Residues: CASRGDSSYEQYF.

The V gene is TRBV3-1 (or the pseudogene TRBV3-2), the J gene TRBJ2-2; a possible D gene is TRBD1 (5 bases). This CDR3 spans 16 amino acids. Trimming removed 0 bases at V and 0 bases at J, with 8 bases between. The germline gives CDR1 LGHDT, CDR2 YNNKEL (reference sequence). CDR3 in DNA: TGTGCCAGCAGCCAAGAAGGGGTATCGAACACCGGGGAGCTGTTTTTT. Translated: CASSQEGVSNTGELFF.

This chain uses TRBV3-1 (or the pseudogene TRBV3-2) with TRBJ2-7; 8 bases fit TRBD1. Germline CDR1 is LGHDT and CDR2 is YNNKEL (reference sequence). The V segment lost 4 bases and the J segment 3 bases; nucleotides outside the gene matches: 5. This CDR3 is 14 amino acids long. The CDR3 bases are TGTGCCAGCAGCCCAGAAGGGACAGGCTACGAGCAGTACTTC. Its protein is CASSPEGTGYEQYF.

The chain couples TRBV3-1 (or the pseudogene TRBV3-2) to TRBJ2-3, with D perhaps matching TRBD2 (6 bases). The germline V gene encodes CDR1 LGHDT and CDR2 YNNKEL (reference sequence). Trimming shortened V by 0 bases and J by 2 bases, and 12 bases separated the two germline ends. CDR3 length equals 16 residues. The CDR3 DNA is TGTGCCAGCAGCCAAGATGGAGGGGCAGCCACAGATACGCAGTATTTT. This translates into CASSQDGGAATDTQYF.

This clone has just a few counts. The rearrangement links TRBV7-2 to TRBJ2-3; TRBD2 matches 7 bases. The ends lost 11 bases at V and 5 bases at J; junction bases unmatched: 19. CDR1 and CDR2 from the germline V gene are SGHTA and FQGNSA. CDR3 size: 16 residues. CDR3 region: CAGARGGEGRKDTQYF. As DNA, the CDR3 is TGTGCCGGAGCGAGGGGAGGGGAGGGCCGGAAAGATACGCAGTATTTT. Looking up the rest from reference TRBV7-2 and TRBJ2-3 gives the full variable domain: GAGVSQSPSNKVTEKGKDVELRCDPISGHTALYWYRQSLGQGLEFLIYFQGNSAPDKSGLPSDRFSAERTGGSVSTLTIQRTQQEDSAVYLCAGARGGEGRKDTQYFGPGTRLTVL.

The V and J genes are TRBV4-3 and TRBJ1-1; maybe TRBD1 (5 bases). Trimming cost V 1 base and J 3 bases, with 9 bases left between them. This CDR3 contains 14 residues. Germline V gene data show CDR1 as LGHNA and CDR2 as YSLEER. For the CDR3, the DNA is TGCGCCAGCAGCCAAGGGAAGGGGTACACTGAAGCTTTCTTT. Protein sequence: CASSQGKGYTEAFF.